One and the same sample provided the 32 T cell receptor beta chains below, sequenced in a study of T-cell memory formation after mild COVID-19. One entry per CDR3 protein, called by TCRdb with MiXCR from the 5' RACE reads. The sample records a few hundred thousand distinct CDR3 sequences, more than 15% being singletons. The sample consisted of PBMCs or a T cell subset sorted from them (not recorded which). All receptors derive from a man aged 18-30 years who had mild COVID-19 (a few samples of this study predate the infection). Cell type and time point are not known.

This chain links TRBV20-1 with TRBJ1-4; D gene ambiguous. The germline CDR1 and CDR2 sequences are DFQATT and SNEGSKA (reference sequence). The V end lost 5 bases, the J end lost 5 bases, and 21 bases lay between the germline ends. This CDR3 region has 16 residues. The CDR3 DNA sequence: TGCAGTGCTCGACCGCCTAACCGAGTATTAAATGAAAAACTGTTTTTT. It encodes CSARPPNRVLNEKLFF.

The V gene is TRBV4-3, the J gene TRBJ2-2; TRBD2 agrees at 7 bases. Looked up from germline, CDR1 is LGHNA and CDR2 is YSLEER. The CDR3 is 18 residues long. V lost 0 bases and J lost 1; bases outside the gene matches: 8. The CDR3 is CASSQEKVGLLNTGELFF. CDR3 sequence (DNA): TGCGCCAGCAGCCAAGAAAAGGTGGGACTACTGAACACCGGGGAGCTGTTTTTT.

The chain uses TRBV5-1 and TRBJ2-1, with a possible D match to TRBD1 (5 bases). The germline CDR1 and CDR2 sequences are SGHRS and YFSETQ. Trimming took off 4 bases at V and 5 bases at J, with 10 bases between the two ends. The CDR3 has 13 residues. In DNA, the CDR3 is TGCGCCAGCAGCCCGATCAGGGACAATGAGCAGTTCTTC. It is translated as CASSPIRDNEQFF.

This clonotype showed up just a few times. This sequence joins TRBV28 and TRBJ2-7; no clear D. The CDR3 contains 12 residues. CDR1 is MDHEN and CDR2 is SYDVKM in the germline V gene. V gave up 5 bases and J gave up 3 bases, with 8 bases separating them. CDR3 bases: TGTGCCAGCAGTCGAATGGGCTACGAGCAGTACGTC. It specifies CASSRMGYEQYV.

This clonotype was observed a handful of times. The J gene is TRBJ2-3, the V gene TRBV15; D ambiguous. CDR1 LNHNV and CDR2 YYDKDF come from the germline V gene (reference sequence). The CDR3 consists of 16 residues. The ends were cut back, 0 bases at V and 0 bases at J, with 10 bases in the middle. Here the CDR3 reads CATSRDTGRSTDTQYF. The CDR3 nucleotides read TGTGCCACCAGCAGAGATACCGGCAGAAGCACAGATACGCAGTATTTT.

This chain joins TRBV4-2 and TRBJ2-2; 8 bases agree with TRBD1. Germline CDR1 is LGHNA and CDR2 is YNFKEQ. V lost 4 bases and J lost 3; bases outside the gene matches: 7. The CDR3 runs 16 residues. The CDR3 coding sequence is TGTGCCAGCAGCCGACAAACGGACAGGGACACCGGGGAGCTGTTTTTT. Its translation is CASSRQTDRDTGELFF.

The V and J genes are TRBV3-1 and TRBJ1-2; D is unclear. V lost 0 bases, J lost 6 bases, and 14 bases lay in between. This CDR3 comprises 15 residues. Germline loops: CDR1 LGHDT, CDR2 YNNKEL (reference sequence). The CDR3 region is CASSQDPVSEDGYTF. CDR3 in DNA: TGTGCCAGCAGCCAAGACCCCGTAAGCGAGGATGGCTACACCTTC.

This clonotype was picked up many times. J is TRBJ2-1 and V is TRBV9, with a possible D match to TRBD2 (6 bases). Trimming took 0 bases from V and 2 from J, leaving 9 bases between them. Germline V gene data show CDR1 as SGDLS and CDR2 as YYNGEE. This CDR3 is built from 15 residues. The CDR3: CASSVVGLPYNEQFF. The DNA of the CDR3 is TGTGCCAGCAGCGTAGTGGGACTCCCCTACAATGAGCAGTTCTTC.

This clonotype has only a few counts. The V and J genes are TRBV18 and TRBJ2-5, with 9 bases that match TRBD2. The CDR3 runs to 14 residues. Losses at the gene ends were 2 bases for V and 5 bases for J; bases not matched to a gene: 3. CDR1 KGHSH and CDR2 LQKENI come from the germline V gene. CDR3 loop: CASSPGTSLETQYF. As DNA, the CDR3 is TGTGCCAGCTCACCAGGGACTAGCTTGGAGACCCAGTACTTC.

The chain carries TRBV20-1 and TRBJ2-1; D may be TRBD2 (6 bases). V was shortened by 3 bases and J by 3 bases, with 6 bases between the two germline ends. This CDR3 spans 12 amino acids. CDR1 and CDR2 (germline): DFQATT, SNEGSKA (reference sequence). The CDR3 nucleotides read TGCAGTGCTAGCGGGGGCTACAATGAGCAGTTCTTC. This sequence encodes CSASGGYNEQFF.

The CDR3 bases are TGCAGCGTGGGGACCGCGCGAGAGACCCAGTACTTC. This sequence encodes CSVGTARETQYF. The chain uses TRBV29-1 and TRBJ2-5; D may be TRBD1 or TRBD2 (5 bases each). The CDR3 spans 12 residues. Trimming stripped 6 bases from V and 4 bases from J, with 12 bases between. Germline V gene lookup returns CDR1 SQVTM and CDR2 ANQGSEA.

This clonotype appeared a few times. The chain joins TRBV6-2 or TRBV6-3 to TRBJ2-1, with 9 nucleotides matching TRBD2. Germline V gene sequence: CDR1 MNHEY, CDR2 SVGEGT. V shed 2 bases and J 10 bases; nucleotides not matched to a gene: 9. The CDR3 spans 15 residues. DNA of the CDR3: TGTGCCAGCAGTTACATGGCTAGCGGGGCCAGGGAGCAGTTCTTC. This codes for CASSYMASGAREQFF.

This clonotype was found a few times. This chain joins TRBV23-1 and TRBJ1-1; D is possibly TRBD1 (5 bases). TRBV23-1 is placed among ORFs of uncertain function. V lost 2 bases and J lost 1, with 17 bases in between. The CDR3 extends over 17 amino acids. CDR3 nucleotides: TGCGCCAGCAGTCAAAAGGAGGGGCGAGAGGGGAACACTGAAGCTTTCTTT. Translated: CASSQKEGREGNTEAFF.

This clonotype was observed at least ten times. The rearrangement links TRBV5-1 to TRBJ2-5, with D possibly TRBD2 on 6 matching bases. Germline CDR1 reads SGHRS; CDR2 reads YFSETQ. CDR3 size: 13 residues. V lost 0 bases and J lost 4, with 7 bases in between. The CDR3 DNA is TGCGCCAGCAGCTTGGGTAGCGGAGAGACCCAGTACTTC. This sequence encodes CASSLGSGETQYF.

The genes are TRBV12-3 or TRBV12-4 and TRBJ2-5; D could derive from TRBD1 or TRBD2 (5 bases each). With 6 bases removed from V and 5 bases from J, the gap between germline ends came to 13 bases. The CDR3 is 13 amino acids. The CDR3 here is CASSQGEGETQYF. The CDR3 region has the DNA TGTGCCAGCAGCCAGGGTGAGGGGGAGACCCAGTACTTC.

This chain connects TRBV5-1 to TRBJ1-1; D is unclear. The CDR3 extends over 15 amino acids. The germline CDR1 and CDR2 sequences are SGHRS and YFSETQ. Between the trimmed V and J ends, which lost 0 bases and 1 base, there was a span of 10 bases. CDR3 bases: TGCGCCAGCAGCTTGGGGCCGTCAGGGAACACTGAAGCTTTCTTT. Amino acids: CASSLGPSGNTEAFF. Full variable domain (rest looked up from reference TRBV5-1 and TRBJ1-1): KAGVTQTPRYLIKTRGQQVTLSCSPISGHRSVSWYQQTPGQGLQFLFEYFSETQRNKGNFPGRFSGRQFSNSRSEMNVSTLELGDSALYLCASSLGPSGNTEAFFGQGTRLTVV.

A few counts support this clonotype. V is TRBV6-2 or TRBV6-3 and J is TRBJ1-1; D not certain. The CDR3 spans 14 residues. V shed 2 bases and J shed 3 bases, with 10 bases lying between them. CDR1 and CDR2 (germline): MNHEY, SVGEGT. CDR3 residues: CASSYLGRDTEAFF. CDR3 in DNA: TGTGCCAGCAGTTACCTCGGCCGGGACACTGAAGCTTTCTTT.

The chain uses TRBV20-1 and TRBJ2-5; D uncertain. The CDR3 spans 10 residues. Germline V gene sequence: CDR1 DFQATT, CDR2 SNEGSKA (reference sequence). The ends were cut back, 6 bases at V and 2 bases at J, with 4 bases in the middle. Here the CDR3 DNA reads TGCAGTGCCAAGCAAGAGACCCAGTACTTC. As protein: CSAKQETQYF.

The V call is TRBV5-1, the J call TRBJ2-3; 12 bases map to TRBD2. J gave up 3 bases and V 8 bases, and 4 bases lay outside the gene matches. The germline CDR1 and CDR2 sequences are SGHRS and YFSETQ. This CDR3 is 14 amino acids long. The CDR3 DNA sequence: TGCGCCAGTGCAACTAGCGGGGGGACAGATACGCAGTATTTT. Translated, it gives CASATSGGTDTQYF.

The chain recombines TRBV7-2 with TRBJ1-5, with 12 bases lining up with TRBD1. V lost 2 bases to trimming and J lost 7 bases; unmatched junction nucleotides: 6. The CDR3 contains 16 residues. Per germline, CDR1 SGHTA and CDR2 FQGNSA. The CDR3 reads CASSLSWDRGLQPQHF. The CDR3 DNA follows: TGTGCCAGCAGCTTATCCTGGGACAGGGGGCTGCAGCCCCAGCATTTT.

This clonotype was picked up a small number of times. The V and J genes are TRBV4-3 and TRBJ2-7; D is perhaps TRBD2 (5 bases). Germline lookup yields CDR1 LGHNA and CDR2 YSLEER. This CDR3 is built from 15 residues. Trimming took 0 bases from V and 5 from J, leaving 14 bases between them. CDR3 amino acids: CASSQDPSRRDEQYF. In DNA form, the CDR3 reads TGCGCCAGCAGCCAAGACCCGTCCCGGCGGGACGAGCAGTACTTC.

The table lists this clonotype with a few counts. The chain joins TRBV28 to TRBJ1-2; D gene unclear. The CDR3 consists of 13 residues. V was cut by 3 bases and J by 4 bases, with 9 bases left in between. From germline, CDR1 is MDHEN and CDR2 SYDVKM. This CDR3 is CASSFGVSYGYTF. For the CDR3, the DNA is TGTGCCAGCAGTTTCGGGGTATCCTATGGCTACACCTTC.

The sample holds a few counts of this clonotype. The chain joins TRBV20-1 to TRBJ1-2, with D possibly TRBD1 on 6 matching bases. Germline lookup yields CDR1 DFQATT and CDR2 SNEGSKA (reference sequence). This CDR3 contains 12 residues. Trimming took off 3 bases at V and 6 bases at J, with 11 bases between the two ends. This CDR3 reads CSASPRTDGYTF. CDR3 in DNA: TGCAGTGCTAGCCCCAGGACAGATGGCTACACCTTC.

This clonotype was detected a few times. The chain uses TRBV7-9 and TRBJ2-7; D perhaps matches TRBD1 (6 bases). The CDR3 has 16 residues. Trimming took off 5 bases at V and 2 bases at J, with 19 bases between the two ends. From germline, CDR1 is SEHNR and CDR2 FQNEAQ (reference sequence). The CDR3 DNA reads as TGTGCCAGCAGCCCGAATGCACGTGGGACACCCTACGAGCAGTACTTC. This codes for CASSPNARGTPYEQYF. The full variable domain, its missing parts supplied by reference TRBV7-9 and TRBJ2-7, is DTGVSQNPRHKITKRGQNVTFRCDPISEHNRLYWYRQTLGQGPEFLTYFQNEAQLEKSRLLSDRFSAERPKGSFSTLEIQRTEQGDSAMYLCASSPNARGTPYEQYFGPGTRLTVT.

There are a few counts of this clonotype. The CDR3 region is CASSPAAGNTIYF. The CDR3 DNA reads as TGTGCCAGCAGTCCCGCAGCTGGAAACACCATATATTTT. The chain combines TRBV6-6 with TRBJ1-3; no clear D gene. Germline V CDR1 and CDR2: MNHNY, SVGAGI (reference sequence). There are 13 residues in the CDR3. V dropped 5 bases and J dropped 2 bases, with 7 bases sitting between them.

This chain joins TRBV5-1 and TRBJ1-6; D call uncertain. This CDR3 region has 14 residues. With 0 bases removed from V and 15 bases from J, the gap between germline ends came to 16 bases. Looked up from germline, CDR1 is SGHRS and CDR2 is YFSETQ. The CDR3 here is CASSLGDGDYGLHF. The CDR3 DNA reads TGCGCCAGCAGCTTGGGCGACGGTGACTACGGCCTCCACTTT. Drawing the rest from reference TRBV5-1 and TRBJ1-6, the complete variable domain is KAGVTQTPRYLIKTRGQQVTLSCSPISGHRSVSWYQQTPGQGLQFLFEYFSETQRNKGNFPGRFSGRQFSNSRSEMNVSTLELGDSALYLCASSLGDGDYGLHFGNGTRLTVT.

The chain couples TRBV5-4 to TRBJ2-3; no clear D gene. The CDR3 is 16 residues long. Germline V gene data show CDR1 as SGHNT and CDR2 as YYREEE (reference sequence). With 1 base removed from V and 5 bases from J, the gap between germline ends came to 17 bases. The CDR3 reads CASSLSSSRLGDTQYF. CDR3 bases: TGTGCCAGCAGCTTGAGCTCTAGTAGGTTGGGAGATACGCAGTATTTT.

This clonotype was observed a few times. The genes are TRBV29-1 and TRBJ2-3, with no clear D. CDR1 is SQVTM, CDR2 ANQGSEA, per germline. Trimming removed 1 base at V and 1 base at J, with 9 bases between. The CDR3 consists of 14 residues. CDR3 loop: CSVEGSDRTDTQYF. CDR3 nucleotide sequence: TGCAGCGTTGAAGGGAGCGATCGCACAGATACGCAGTATTTT.

This clonotype was observed at least ten times. This sequence joins TRBV18 and TRBJ2-3; TRBD2 might be the D (6 bases). The germline gives CDR1 KGHSH, CDR2 LQKENI. V lost 5 bases and J 1 base, leaving 16 bases between the germline ends. The CDR3 sequence is 16 residues long. The CDR3 DNA is TGTGCCAGCTCAACGGTCCTAGCGATGGGCACAGATACGCAGTATTTT. Translated: CASSTVLAMGTDTQYF.

This CDR3 reads CATFGTGGEGANVLTF. Here the CDR3 DNA reads TGTGCCACCTTTGGGACTGGGGGCGAAGGGGCCAACGTCCTGACTTTC. V usage is TRBV24-1 and J usage is TRBJ2-6; D may correspond to TRBD1 or TRBD2 (6 bases each). The V end was cut by 9 bases, the J end by 4 bases, with 18 bases between. CDR1 is KGHDR, CDR2 SFDVKD, per germline. The CDR3 spans 16 residues.

This chain links TRBV5-1 with TRBJ1-1, with D possibly being TRBD1 (5 bases). Per germline, CDR1 SGHRS and CDR2 YFSETQ. With 1 base removed from V and 9 bases from J, the gap between germline ends came to 10 bases. This CDR3 has 12 amino acids. The CDR3 loop reads CASSLQGDKAFF. CDR3 nucleotides: TGCGCCAGCAGCTTGCAGGGAGATAAAGCTTTCTTT.

This clonotype showed up just a few times. The chain has TRBV7-9 and TRBJ2-5; D unresolved. The CDR3 runs to 13 residues. Germline V gene data show CDR1 as SEHNR and CDR2 as FQNEAQ (reference sequence). Trimming took off 3 bases at V and 2 bases at J, with 7 bases between the two ends. CDR3 amino acids: CASSFFTQETQYF. CDR3 sequence (DNA): TGTGCCAGCAGCTTTTTTACACAAGAGACCCAGTACTTC.